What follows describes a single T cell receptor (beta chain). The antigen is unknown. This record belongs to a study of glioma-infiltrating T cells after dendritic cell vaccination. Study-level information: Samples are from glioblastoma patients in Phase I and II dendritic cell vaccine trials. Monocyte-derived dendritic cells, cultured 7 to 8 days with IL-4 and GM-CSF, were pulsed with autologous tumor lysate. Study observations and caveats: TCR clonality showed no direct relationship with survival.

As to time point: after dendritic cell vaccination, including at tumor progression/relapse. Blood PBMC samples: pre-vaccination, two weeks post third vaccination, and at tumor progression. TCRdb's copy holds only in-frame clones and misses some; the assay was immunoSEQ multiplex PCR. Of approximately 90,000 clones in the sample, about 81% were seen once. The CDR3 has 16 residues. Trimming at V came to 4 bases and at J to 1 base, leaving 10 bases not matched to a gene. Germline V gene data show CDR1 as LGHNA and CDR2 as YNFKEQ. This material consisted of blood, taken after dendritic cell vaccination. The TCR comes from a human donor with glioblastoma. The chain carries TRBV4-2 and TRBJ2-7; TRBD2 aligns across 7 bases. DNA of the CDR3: TGTGCCAGCAGCCCACTCGGCGGGGGACTTTCCTACGAGCAGTACTTC. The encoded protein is CASSPLGGGLSYEQYF.